This entry describes one T cell receptor (beta chain). Antigen unknown. Germline V gene lookup returns CDR1 LGHDT and CDR2 YNNKEL (reference sequence). The CDR3 totals 13 residues. V was trimmed by 6 bases and J by 10 bases, leaving 18 bases between them. Profiling relied on immunoSEQ multiplex PCR, and the TCRdb table lists in-frame clones only, not all of them. This repertoire shows some 120,000 clones, 93% found once; its top ten account for more than 0.7%. This specimen belongs to a study of T cell responses to AZD1222 COVID-19 vaccine. General study points: Baseline testing showed seropositivity in only a handful of AZD1222 recipients. Spike as a whole was targeted by vaccine-associated CD4 TCRs, dominant at 160-218 and 743-854.

The rearrangement uses TRBV3-1 (or the pseudogene TRBV3-2) and TRBJ1-2, with D possibly being TRBD1 (5 bases). This TCR derives from an adult in good health. The material sequenced was peripheral blood, taken on day 0 of AZD1222 vaccination. This chain's CDR3 is CASSTRTTGIYTF. CDR3 DNA sequence: TGTGCCAGCAGTACGCGGACAACGGGAATCTACACCTTC.